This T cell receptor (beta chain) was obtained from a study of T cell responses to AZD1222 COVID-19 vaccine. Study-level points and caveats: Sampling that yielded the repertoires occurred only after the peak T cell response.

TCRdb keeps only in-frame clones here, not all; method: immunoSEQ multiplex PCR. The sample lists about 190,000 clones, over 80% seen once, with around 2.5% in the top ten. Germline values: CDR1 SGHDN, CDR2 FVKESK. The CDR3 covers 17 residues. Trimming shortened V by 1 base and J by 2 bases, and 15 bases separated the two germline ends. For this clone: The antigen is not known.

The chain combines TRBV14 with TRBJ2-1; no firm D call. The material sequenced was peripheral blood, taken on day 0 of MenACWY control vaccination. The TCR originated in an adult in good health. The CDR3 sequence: CASSQGAATYTYNEQFF. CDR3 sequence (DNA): TGTGCCAGCAGCCAAGGTGCGGCAACCTATACCTACAATGAGCAGTTCTTC.